The clone carrying this T cell receptor beta chain was seen a handful of times. Its antigen is undetermined. These data are taken from a study of cytomegalovirus exposure and HLA in healthy donors. Broader study findings: While the bulk of TCR sequences proved rare, some public TCRs turned up in many donors.

CDR3 length: 15 residues. V lost 3 bases to trimming and J lost 2 bases; unmatched junction nucleotides: 6. Looked up from germline, CDR1 is SGHRS and CDR2 is YFSETQ. The PCR had 60 Vbeta and 13 Jbeta primers. Libraries were prepared by immunoSEQ multiplex PCR; TCRdb keeps only in-frame clonotypes and omits some of them. The data show 150,000 to 200,000 clones, with about 85% seen just once and roughly 4.7% held by the top ten. The chain couples TRBV5-1 to TRBJ1-2, with 8 nucleotides matching TRBD1. Specimen: PBMCs. The TCR sequence derives from a woman aged 50 to 60 in good health and CMV-seropositive. The CDR3 DNA reads TGCGCCAGCAGCTGGGAACAGGGGGGCAACTATGGCTACACCTTC. Translation: CASSWEQGGNYGYTF. Drawing the rest from reference TRBV5-1 and TRBJ1-2, the complete variable domain is KAGVTQTPRYLIKTRGQQVTLSCSPISGHRSVSWYQQTPGQGLQFLFEYFSETQRNKGNFPGRFSGRQFSNSRSEMNVSTLELGDSALYLCASSWEQGGNYGYTFGSGTRLTVV.